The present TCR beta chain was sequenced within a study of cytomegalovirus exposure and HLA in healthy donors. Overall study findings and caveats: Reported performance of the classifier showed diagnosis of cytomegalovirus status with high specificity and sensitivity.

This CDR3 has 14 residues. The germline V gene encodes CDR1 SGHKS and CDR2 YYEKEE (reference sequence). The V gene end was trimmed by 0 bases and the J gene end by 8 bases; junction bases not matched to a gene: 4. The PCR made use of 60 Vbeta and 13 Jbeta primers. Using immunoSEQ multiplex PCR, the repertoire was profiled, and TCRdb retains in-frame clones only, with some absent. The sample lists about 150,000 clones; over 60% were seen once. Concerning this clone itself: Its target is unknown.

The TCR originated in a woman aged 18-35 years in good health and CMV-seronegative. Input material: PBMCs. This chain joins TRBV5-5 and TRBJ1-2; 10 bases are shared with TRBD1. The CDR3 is CASSLGDRGHGYTF. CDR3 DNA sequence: TGTGCCAGCAGCTTGGGCGACAGGGGGCACGGCTACACCTTC.